The 23 T cell receptor beta chains below all came from one sample that was sequenced in a study of regulatory T cells in long-lasting Graves disease. The time point here: newly diagnosed GD, antithyroid drugs for less than 3 months. PBMC-extracted RNA yielded the TCR library. The TCR beta library used iRepertoire HTBI primers with Arm-PCR amplification of CDR3. In TCRdb, the multiplex PCR reads were re-called with MiXCR into one record per CDR3 protein. This table has 350,000 to 550,000 distinct CDR3 sequences, about 15% appearing once. This same sample was also taken into another study, of T cells in Graves' hyperthyroidism and ophthalmopathy.

Source: peripheral blood mononuclear cells (PBMCs), taken at new diagnosis, from a patient treated with antithyroid drugs. The receptors come from a woman between 18 and 30 years old with Graves disease.

Many counts were recorded for this clonotype. This sequence joins TRBV6-2 or TRBV6-3 and TRBJ1-1, with 8 bases matching TRBD1. Germline V lookup: CDR1 MNHEY, CDR2 SVGEGT. V lost 2 bases and J lost 5; bases outside the gene matches: 7. CDR3 length: 15 amino acids. The DNA for the CDR3 is TGTGCCAGCAGTTACGGCCCTGACAGGGGAACTGAAGCTTTCTTT. It translates to CASSYGPDRGTEAFF.

This clonotype was observed a few times. The chain carries TRBV11-2 and TRBJ2-3; TRBD2 matches 7 bases. Germline trimming cut 1 base from V and 0 bases from J; bases unmatched to any gene: 4. This CDR3 region has 16 residues. Germline CDR1 SGHAT, CDR2 FQNNGV. The CDR3, as DNA: TGTGCCAGCAGCTTAGTGGCTAGCGGAAGCACAGATACGCAGTATTTT. Encoded protein: CASSLVASGSTDTQYF.

This clonotype was found a few times. The chain links TRBV12-3 or TRBV12-4 to TRBJ1-1; no clear D gene. Trimming took off 0 bases at V and 11 bases at J, with 7 bases between the two ends. The CDR3 consists of 11 residues. The CDR3 reads CASSLAGNAFF. The CDR3 DNA is TGTGCCAGCAGTTTAGCCGGAAATGCTTTCTTT.

This chain links TRBV6-1 with TRBJ2-7; 8 bases align to TRBD1. V was clipped by 5 bases and J by 0 bases; unmatched bases: 6. Germline-derived CDR1 and CDR2 are MNHNS and SASEGT. This CDR3 spans 15 amino acids. The CDR3 DNA sequence: TGTGCCAGCAGTCTTGGACAGGGTATCTCCTACGAGCAGTACTTC. It yields the protein CASSLGQGISYEQYF.

This clonotype was seen at least ten times. The chain joins TRBV20-1 to TRBJ2-7; D is uncertain. CDR3 length: 15 residues. V was cut by 4 bases and J by 0 bases, with 16 bases left in between. CDR1 DFQATT and CDR2 SNEGSKA come from the germline V gene (reference sequence). CDR3 coding DNA: TGCAGTGCTATCAACTCAAAATCCAGCTCCTACGAGCAGTACTTC. It translates to CSAINSKSSSYEQYF.

This clonotype was seen a single time. The gene calls are TRBV7-9 and TRBJ2-3; D may be TRBD2 (6 bases). Germline-derived CDR1 and CDR2 are SEHNR and FQNEAQ (reference sequence). With 4 bases removed from V and 6 bases from J, the gap between germline ends came to 17 bases. CDR3 size: 15 residues. The CDR3 loop is CASSYTRLGGDTQYF. The CDR3 DNA reads TGTGCCAGCAGCTACACCCGACTAGGAGGGGATACGCAGTATTTT.

This rearrangement joins TRBV12-3 or TRBV12-4 to TRBJ2-3; 11 nucleotides line up with TRBD1. J lost 11 bases, V lost 5 bases, and 12 bases had no gene match. There are 15 residues in the CDR3. In DNA, the CDR3 is TGTGCCAGCAGTCAAACCGGGACAGGGGGTTCACGGCAGTATTTT. It encodes CASSQTGTGGSRQYF.

A word on this clonotype: This clone may be a read error of a much larger clone one base away. This chain connects TRBV12-3 or TRBV12-4 to TRBJ2-1, with D perhaps matching TRBD2 (6 bases). The DNA end is a closer match to TRBJ2-7, so the J assignment may be wrong. The CDR3 sequence is 14 residues long. For the CDR3, the DNA is TGTGCCAGCAGACCCACTAGCATCCTCAATGAGCAGTACTTC. Protein product: CASRPTSILNEQYF.

The sample holds a few counts of this clonotype. The rearrangement links TRBV29-1 to TRBJ2-4; 8 nucleotides line up with TRBD1. The germline CDR1 and CDR2 sequences are SQVTM and ANQGSEA. The CDR3 spans 15 residues. With V trimmed by 0 bases and J by 4 bases, 5 bases remained unmatched. CDR3 in amino acids: CSVEEARTGKNIQYF. CDR3 coding DNA: TGCAGCGTTGAAGAGGCCCGGACAGGGAAAAACATTCAGTACTTC.

This clonotype was seen many times. This chain connects TRBV7-2 to TRBJ2-1; no clear D gene. The DNA end favors TRBJ2-5, so the J call may be wrong. The germline CDR1 and CDR2 sequences are SGHTA and FQGNSA. This CDR3 region has 13 residues. DNA for the CDR3: TGTGCCAGCAGCTTAATTGTAAAAGAGACCCAGTACTTC. Protein product: CASSLIVKETQYF.

This clonotype appeared many times. The chain employs TRBV6-1 and TRBJ2-1; 8 bases fit TRBD2. The CDR3 covers 15 residues. Trimming removed 6 bases from V and 2 bases from J; junction bases left unmatched: 6. Germline-derived CDR1 and CDR2 are MNHNS and SASEGT. CDR3 sequence reads: CASRKTGGPYNEQFF. The DNA for the CDR3 is TGTGCCAGCAGAAAGACGGGAGGGCCCTACAATGAGCAGTTCTTC.

Turning to this clonotype: Sequence at one end of the junction differs from germline and may be a read error. V and J are TRBV5-4 and TRBJ2-3; D is ambiguous. Germline CDR1 and CDR2: SGHNT and YYREEE (reference sequence). The CDR3 is made up of 12 amino acids. CDR3 sequence (DNA): TGTGTCAGCAGCTATAACACAGATACGCAGTATTTT. It yields the protein CVSSYNTDTQYF.

The genes are TRBV11-2 and TRBJ1-4; 7 bases are shared with TRBD1. CDR3 length equals 14 residues. Germline assignment: CDR1 SGHAT and CDR2 FQNNGV. J lost 6 bases, V lost 5 bases, and 6 bases had no gene match. DNA of the CDR3: TGTGCCAGCAGCCCCTCGACAGGGTATGAAAAACTGTTTTTT. Residues: CASSPSTGYEKLFF.

The chain joins TRBV29-1 to TRBJ2-7, with 9 bases matching TRBD1. The V gene end was trimmed by 3 bases and the J gene end by 0 bases; junction bases not matched to a gene: 3. The CDR3 length is 14 residues. Germline V gene sequence: CDR1 SQVTM, CDR2 ANQGSEA. The CDR3 DNA reads as TGCAGCGTTGACCTGACAGGGGGCTCCTACGAGCAGTACTTC. Translation: CSVDLTGGSYEQYF.

Many counts were recorded for this clonotype. V usage is TRBV28 and J usage is TRBJ2-1, with a possible D match to TRBD2 (6 bases). Trimming shortened V by 5 bases and J by 9 bases, and 17 bases separated the two germline ends. The CDR3 loop spans 14 amino acids. Germline values: CDR1 MDHEN, CDR2 SYDVKM. For the CDR3, the DNA is TGTGCCAGCAGTCTGGATCCGCGGGAAGGTGAGCAGTTCTTC. Its translation: CASSLDPREGEQFF.

CDR3 in DNA: TGTGCCAGCAGTTCACACATCGAACAGGGATACTATGGCTACACCTTC. It codes for CASSSHIEQGYYGYTF. The gene calls are TRBV6-5 and TRBJ1-2; D possibly corresponds to TRBD1 (6 bases). With 4 bases removed from V and 3 bases from J, the gap between germline ends came to 18 bases. The germline V gene encodes CDR1 MNHEY and CDR2 SVGAGI. The CDR3 totals 16 residues.

Turning to this clonotype: This CDR3 is missing its conserved last phenylalanine or tryptophan, likely due to a read error. The V and J genes are TRBV5-5 and TRBJ2-1; D not certain. Germline V gene sequence: CDR1 SGHKS, CDR2 YYEKEE (reference sequence). This CDR3 has 15 amino acids. V gave up 0 bases and J gave up 1 base, with 8 bases separating them. The DNA of the CDR3 is TGTGCCAGCAGCTTGGAATCAGTTTCCTACAATGAGCAGTTCCTC. Residues: CASSLESVSYNEQFL.

The chain links TRBV10-2 to TRBJ2-7; D is uncertain. The CDR3 consists of 11 residues. Trimming took off 3 bases at V and 7 bases at J, with 7 bases between the two ends. Germline V gene lookup returns CDR1 WSHSY and CDR2 SAAADI. The CDR3 loop reads CASSDSREQYF. The DNA of the CDR3 is TGCGCCAGCAGTGACAGTCGGGAGCAGTACTTC.

This clonotype turned up a few times. The chain uses TRBV7-9 and TRBJ2-2, with D maybe TRBD1 (5 bases). The germline gives CDR1 SEHNR, CDR2 FQNEAQ (reference sequence). V lost 6 bases to trimming and J lost 7 bases, with 15 bases between them. There are 14 residues in the CDR3. CDR3 nucleotide sequence: TGTGCCAGCAGTCCTTACGACAGAGGCGGGGAGCTGTTTTTT. Protein sequence: CASSPYDRGGELFF. Full variable domain (remainder filled in from reference TRBV7-9 and TRBJ2-2): DTGVSQNPRHKITKRGQNVTFRCDPISEHNRLYWYRQTLGQGPEFLTYFQNEAQLEKSRLLSDRFSAERPKGSFSTLEIQRTEQGDSAMYLCASSPYDRGGELFFGEGSRLTVL.

With respect to this clonotype: A much larger clone differs from this one at a single base, so this may be a read error. CDR3 sequence (DNA): TGTGCCAGCAGCCAAGGGCCCCCGCCCCAGCATTTT. Translated, it gives CASSQGPPPQHF. The chain combines TRBV9 with TRBJ1-5; D is ambiguous. Per the germline V gene, CDR1 is SGDLS and CDR2 is YYNGEE. The CDR3 sequence is 12 residues long. V gave up 4 bases and J gave up 9 bases, with 11 bases separating them. Together with reference TRBV9 and TRBJ1-5, the CDR3 gives the full variable domain: DSGVTQTPKHLITATGQRVTLRCSPRSGDLSVYWYQQSLDQGLQFLIQYYNGEERAKGNILERFSAQQFPDLHSELNLSSLELGDSALYFCASSQGPPPQHFGDGTRLSIL.

This clonotype turned up a few times. A much larger clonotype is one base distant, so this may be a read error. V is TRBV12-3 or TRBV12-4 and J is TRBJ2-3, with D possibly TRBD2 on 5 matching bases. The CDR3 spans 15 residues. CDR3 bases: TGTGCCAGCAGTTTCCGGACTGGAAGCACAGATACGCAGTGTTTT. Protein: CASSFRTGSTDTQCF.

In its sample, this clonotype was seen a few times. The rearrangement joins TRBV28 to TRBJ2-1; weak D call: TRBD2 (5 bases). The CDR3 is 16 residues long. Trimming cost V 6 bases and J 2 bases, with 17 bases left between them. Germline CDR1 reads MDHEN; CDR2 reads SYDVKM. CDR3 protein: CASSFMALAAYNEQFF. The CDR3 nucleotides read TGTGCCAGCAGCTTTATGGCGCTAGCAGCCTACAATGAGCAGTTCTTC.

In this sample, this clonotype turned up many times. CDR3 region: CASSLVAGGNQPQHF. The CDR3 coding sequence is TGTGCCAGCAGCTTAGTCGCGGGAGGCAATCAGCCCCAGCATTTT. The chain joins TRBV7-2 to TRBJ1-5, with no clear D. This CDR3 is 15 amino acids long. Germline lookup yields CDR1 SGHTA and CDR2 FQGNSA. V lost 1 base to trimming and J lost 2 bases, with 9 bases between them. Variable domain in full (rest from reference TRBV7-2 and TRBJ1-5): GAGVSQSPSNKVTEKGKDVELRCDPISGHTALYWYRQSLGQGLEFLIYFQGNSAPDKSGLPSDRFSAERTGGSVSTLTIQRTQQEDSAVYLCASSLVAGGNQPQHFGDGTRLSIL.